These T cell receptor beta chains were read from a single sample in a study of blood T cell repertoires in COVID-19. Method: immunoSEQ multiplex PCR; TCRdb's copy keeps in-frame clones and lacks some. The sample carries 200,000 to 250,000 clones, 85% to 90% recorded once. Sequencing input: peripheral blood. Every receptor here comes from a woman aged 55-70 years with acute or convalescent COVID-19. CDR3s include the opening cysteine and the closing phenylalanine or tryptophan. The order of the fields is clone size, D gene, V gene, J gene, CDR3 protein, CDR3 DNA. D genes are given only for firm matches. Clone size is not always given. Where it is, it says once, few, many or a class for expanded clones.

clone_size: NA; d_call: NA; v_call: TRBV28; j_call: TRBJ1-5; cdr3_aa: CASSLIQGLGNQPQHF; cdr3_nt: TGTGCCAGCAGTTTAATTCAGGGGTTGGGGAATCAGCCCCAGCATTTT
clone_size: NA; d_call: NA; v_call: TRBV5-5; j_call: TRBJ1-6; cdr3_aa: CASSLVGGAELAPLHF; cdr3_nt: TGTGCCAGCAGCTTGGTAGGGGGGGCAGAATTAGCACCCCTCCACTTT
clone_size: NA; d_call: TRBD1; v_call: TRBV10-2; j_call: TRBJ1-2; cdr3_aa: CASRGTGHYGYTF; cdr3_nt: TGCGCCAGCAGGGGGACAGGACATTATGGCTACACCTTC
clone_size: few; d_call: NA; v_call: TRBV4-3; j_call: TRBJ1-1; cdr3_aa: CASSQETRIGGTEAFF; cdr3_nt: TGCGCCAGCAGCCAAGAGACCAGGATCGGGGGAACTGAAGCTTTCTTT
clone_size: NA; d_call: TRBD1; v_call: TRBV30; j_call: TRBJ1-6; cdr3_aa: CAWRGDRDSPLHF; cdr3_nt: TGTGCCTGGAGAGGGGACAGGGATTCACCCCTCCACTTT
clone_size: NA; d_call: TRBD1; v_call: TRBV6-5; j_call: TRBJ1-5; cdr3_aa: CASRQTGIYQPQHF; cdr3_nt: TGTGCCAGCAGGCAGACAGGGATTTACCAGCCCCAGCATTTT
clone_size: once; d_call: NA; v_call: TRBV6-2/TRBV6-3; j_call: TRBJ1-2; cdr3_aa: CASSYDRSYGYTF; cdr3_nt: TGTGCCAGCAGTTACGACAGGTCCTATGGCTACACCTTC
clone_size: NA; d_call: TRBD2; v_call: TRBV27; j_call: TRBJ2-3; cdr3_aa: CACRSGLATTDTQYF; cdr3_nt: TGTGCCTGCCGATCGGGACTAGCGACGACAGATACGCAGTATTTT
clone_size: once; d_call: NA; v_call: TRBV3-1/TRBV3-2; j_call: TRBJ1-2; cdr3_aa: CASSQDSNYGYTF; cdr3_nt: TGTGCCAGCAGCCAAGATAGTAACTATGGCTACACCTTC
clone_size: NA; d_call: TRBD1; v_call: TRBV19; j_call: TRBJ2-2; cdr3_aa: CASRTPGQRTGELFF; cdr3_nt: TGTGCCAGTAGGACCCCGGGACAGAGGACCGGGGAGCTGTTTTTT
clone_size: NA; d_call: TRBD1; v_call: TRBV7-9; j_call: TRBJ2-2; cdr3_aa: CASSLTRTGNTGELFF; cdr3_nt: TGTGCCAGCAGCTTAACACGGACAGGTAACACCGGGGAGCTGTTTTTT
clone_size: NA; d_call: NA; v_call: TRBV15; j_call: TRBJ1-1; cdr3_aa: CATRKGGQNTEAFF; cdr3_nt: TGTGCCACCAGAAAAGGGGGTCAGAACACTGAAGCTTTCTTT
clone_size: NA; d_call: TRBD2; v_call: TRBV6-2/TRBV6-3; j_call: TRBJ2-7; cdr3_aa: CASSSGLVGREQYF; cdr3_nt: TGTGCCAGCAGTTCGGGACTAGTGGGCCGGGAGCAGTACTTC
clone_size: NA; d_call: NA; v_call: TRBV19; j_call: TRBJ2-2; cdr3_aa: CASNPGKFAGELFF; cdr3_nt: TGTGCCAGTAACCCAGGGAAATTTGCCGGGGAGCTGTTTTTT
clone_size: NA; d_call: NA; v_call: TRBV30; j_call: TRBJ1-1; cdr3_aa: CAWSRVNMNTEAFF; cdr3_nt: TGTGCCTGGAGTCGGGTTAACATGAACACTGAAGCTTTCTTT
clone_size: NA; d_call: NA; v_call: TRBV6-2/TRBV6-3; j_call: TRBJ2-7; cdr3_aa: CASSYVQGPTTYEQYF; cdr3_nt: TGTGCCAGCAGTTACGTACAGGGTCCCACTACCTACGAGCAGTACTTC